One and the same sample provided the 28 T cell receptor beta chains below, sequenced in a study of cytomegalovirus exposure and HLA in healthy donors. The PCR used 60 Vbeta and 13 Jbeta primers. TCRdb keeps only in-frame clones here, not all; method: immunoSEQ multiplex PCR. The sample lists about 200,000 clones, about 80% occurring once. Sequenced: PBMCs. The receptors here all came from a man in his forties in good health and CMV-seronegative.

This clone was counted between two and nine times. The chain links TRBV30 to TRBJ2-7; 7 bases align to TRBD1. Germline trimming cut 6 bases from V and 6 bases from J; bases unmatched to any gene: 8. This CDR3 comprises 12 residues. The germline CDR1 and CDR2 sequences are GTSNPN and SVGIG (reference sequence). The CDR3 spells CACDRAWAEQYF. CDR3 DNA: TGTGCCTGCGACAGGGCATGGGCCGAGCAGTACTTC.

The chain carries TRBV25-1 and TRBJ1-2, with 8 nucleotides matching TRBD1. This CDR3 is built from 14 residues. Germline CDR1 is MGHDK and CDR2 is SYGVNS. V was clipped by 6 bases and J by 5 bases; unmatched bases: 8. The CDR3 loop reads CASRAQGAGYGYTF. The CDR3 nucleotides read TGTGCCAGCAGGGCCCAGGGGGCTGGATATGGCTACACCTTC.

The gene calls are TRBV23-1 and TRBJ1-1; D remains ambiguous. TRBV23-1 is filed as an ORF, its function uncertain. This CDR3 region has 9 residues. V was shortened by 2 bases and J by 11 bases, with 3 bases between the two germline ends. The DNA for the CDR3 is TGCGCCAGCAGTCAACCGGCTTTCTTT. Translation gives CASSQPAFF.

V usage is TRBV9 and J usage is TRBJ2-1; D uncertain. V gave up 0 bases and J gave up 0 bases, with 7 bases separating them. Germline values: CDR1 SGDLS, CDR2 YYNGEE. This CDR3 region has 15 residues. CDR3 protein: CASSVGPNSYNEQFF. In DNA, the CDR3 is TGTGCCAGCAGCGTAGGGCCGAACTCCTACAATGAGCAGTTCTTC.

The J gene is TRBJ1-2, the V gene TRBV28, with D maybe TRBD1 (5 bases). CDR1 is MDHEN and CDR2 is SYDVKM in the germline V gene. Trimming removed 2 bases at V and 5 bases at J, with 12 bases between. The CDR3 loop spans 14 amino acids. CDR3 DNA: TGTGCCAGCAGTTTACTCGCACAGGCATATGGCTACACCTTC. Its translation is CASSLLAQAYGYTF.

This chain joins TRBV18 and TRBJ2-1, with a possible D match to TRBD2 (6 bases). CDR3 length: 14 residues. From germline, CDR1 is KGHSH and CDR2 LQKENI. With 3 bases removed from V and 10 bases from J, the gap between germline ends came to 16 bases. The CDR3 sequence: CASSPPPGTREQFF. CDR3 nucleotides: TGTGCCAGCTCACCGCCGCCCGGGACTCGAGAGCAGTTCTTC.

DNA of the CDR3: TGTGCTAGTGGTTTGGAAGGACTAGCGGGAGCGGAGACCCAGTACTTC. Residues: CASGLEGLAGAETQYF. The rearrangement joins TRBV12-5 to TRBJ2-5; 13 nucleotides agree with TRBD2. After removal of 1 base from V and 5 bases from J, the junction contained 4 bases not matched to a gene. CDR3 length: 16 residues. Germline lookup yields CDR1 LGHNT and CDR2 FRNRAP.

The V gene is TRBV7-2, the J gene TRBJ1-1, with D possibly TRBD1 on 5 matching bases. Looked up from germline, CDR1 is SGHTA and CDR2 is FQGNSA. This CDR3 spans 15 amino acids. The ends were cut back, 4 bases at V and 5 bases at J, with 17 bases in the middle. The CDR3 loop is CASSSGGVGRTEAFF. CDR3 DNA sequence: TGTGCCAGCAGCTCGGGGGGGGTAGGTCGGACTGAAGCTTTCTTT.

The rearrangement links TRBV28 to TRBJ2-5; 8 bases are shared with TRBD1. The J call is in doubt because the DNA end fits TRBJ2-7 better. From germline, CDR1 is MDHEN and CDR2 SYDVKM. CDR3 length: 14 amino acids. The DNA for the CDR3 is TGTGCCAGCGGCCTTGGACAGGGATCCTACGAGCAGTACTTC. Translated: CASGLGQGSYEQYF.

This clone was counted a single time. The CDR3 DNA follows: TGTGCCAGCAGCTCCTACAGGGGGCGCGAAGAGACCCAGTACTTC. Its translation: CASSSYRGREETQYF. The chain couples TRBV7-2 to TRBJ2-5, with TRBD1 identical over 9 bases. After removal of 4 bases from V and 3 bases from J, the junction contained 6 bases not matched to a gene. CDR1 is SGHTA, CDR2 FQGNSA, per germline. This CDR3 comprises 15 residues.

J is TRBJ2-5 and V is TRBV7-2, with 8 positions matching TRBD2. The germline gives CDR1 SGHTA, CDR2 FQGNSA. V lost 2 bases to trimming and J lost 2 bases; unmatched junction nucleotides: 4. CDR3 length equals 15 residues. CDR3 bases: TGTGCCAGCAGCTTACGAAGCGGGAGACAAGAGACCCAGTACTTC. Translated, it gives CASSLRSGRQETQYF.

This clone came up once. Here the CDR3 reads CASSSGLAGVVNEQFF. The CDR3 DNA reads TGTGCCAGCAGTTCGGGACTAGCGGGAGTTGTGAATGAGCAGTTCTTC. The V call is TRBV28, the J call TRBJ2-1, with TRBD2 identical over 14 bases. The CDR3 extends over 16 amino acids. Per the germline V gene, CDR1 is MDHEN and CDR2 is SYDVKM. J was trimmed by 7 bases and V by 4 bases; bases with no gene match: 6.

The chain employs TRBV4-1 and TRBJ2-6; tentative D call: TRBD2 (5 bases). The ends were cut back, 2 bases at V and 0 bases at J, with 8 bases in the middle. In germline, CDR1 is MGHRA, CDR2 YSYEKL. The CDR3 length is 16 residues. The CDR3 spells CASSQIGDSGANVLTF. CDR3 DNA sequence: TGCGCCAGCAGCCAAATCGGGGACTCTGGGGCCAACGTCCTGACTTTC.

The chain joins TRBV5-8 to TRBJ1-4, with TRBD1 identical over 8 bases. Germline CDR1 SGHTS, CDR2 YDEGEE. J lost 7 bases, V lost 0 bases, and 8 bases had no gene match. The CDR3 has 16 amino acids. The CDR3 DNA is TGTGCCAGCAGCTTGGCCACGACAGGGGCCGGTGAAAAACTGTTTTTT. Encoded protein: CASSLATTGAGEKLFF.

Written as DNA, the CDR3 is TGCGCCAGCAGTTCCAGCGGGGGGGCGTCAGGGGCCAACGTCCTGACTTTC. Translated: CASSSSGGASGANVLTF. The chain links TRBV5-1 to TRBJ2-6, with 10 nucleotides matching TRBD2. This CDR3 is 17 amino acids long. Germline V gene sequence: CDR1 SGHRS, CDR2 YFSETQ. V dropped 5 bases and J dropped 4; count of bases not matched to a gene: 9. Complete variable domain (other parts from reference TRBV5-1 and TRBJ2-6): KAGVTQTPRYLIKTRGQQVTLSCSPISGHRSVSWYQQTPGQGLQFLFEYFSETQRNKGNFPGRFSGRQFSNSRSEMNVSTLELGDSALYLCASSSSGGASGANVLTFGAGSRLTVL.

The chain combines TRBV21-1 with TRBJ1-1; TRBD1, the D gene given by the table, was not confirmed from the DNA. TRBV21-1 is designated a pseudogene. The CDR3 covers 22 residues. The DNA of the CDR3 is TGTGCCAGCAGCCCCACTCACCCAGGGACAGGGGGACTGGGTCACTTGTCCACTGAAGCTTTCTTT. Encoded protein: CASSPTHPGTGGLGHLSTEAFF.

This chain connects TRBV28 to TRBJ1-1; 8 bases are shared with TRBD1. This CDR3 is built from 12 residues. Germline CDR1 MDHEN, CDR2 SYDVKM. V was pared by 4 bases and J by 12 bases, with 7 bases of the junction left unmatched. The CDR3 sequence: CASSSPDRASFF. The DNA for the CDR3 is TGTGCCAGCAGTTCCCCGGACAGGGCATCTTTCTTT.

As to this clone: The sample carries other DNA sequences with the same CDR3. V usage is TRBV29-1 and J usage is TRBJ2-7; the D is unclear. Germline CDR1 reads SQVTM; CDR2 reads ANQGSEA. CDR3 length equals 11 residues. Trimming removed 1 base from V and 2 bases from J, with 3 bases in between. CDR3 in DNA: TGCAGCGTTGAAGTTACCTACGAGCAGTACTTC. This sequence encodes CSVEVTYEQYF.

The chain couples TRBV10-3 to TRBJ2-7, with TRBD1 matching 9 bases. V was pared by 5 bases and J by 6 bases, with 14 bases of the junction left unmatched. The CDR3 has 16 residues. From germline, CDR1 is ENHRY and CDR2 SYGVKD. The CDR3 sequence: CAISKIPGQGLGEQYF. Written as DNA, the CDR3 is TGTGCCATCAGTAAAATCCCGGGACAGGGATTAGGCGAGCAGTACTTC.

The chain recombines TRBV30 with TRBJ1-3, with D possibly matching TRBD1 (5 bases). CDR1 and CDR2 from the germline V gene are GTSNPN and SVGIG (reference sequence). The CDR3 loop spans 14 amino acids. The V end lost 7 bases, the J end lost 0 bases, and 13 bases lay between the germline ends. The CDR3 sequence is CASTDRRSGNTIYF. The CDR3 DNA reads as TGTGCCTCTACCGACAGACGCTCTGGAAACACCATATATTTT.

This chain connects TRBV11-3 to TRBJ2-7; TRBD2 might be the D (5 bases). Germline CDR1 SGHNT, CDR2 YENEEA. Trimming shortened V by 2 bases and J by 7 bases, and 12 bases separated the two germline ends. The CDR3 is made up of 13 amino acids. This chain's CDR3 is CASSLMRDQEQYF. The CDR3, as DNA: TGTGCCAGCAGCTTAATGAGGGATCAGGAGCAGTACTTC. Looking up the rest from reference TRBV11-3 and TRBJ2-7 gives the full variable domain: EAGVVQSPRYKIIEKKQPVAFWCNPISGHNTLYWYLQNLGQGPELLIRYENEEAVDDSQLPKDRFSAERLKGVDSTLKIQPAELGDSAVYLCASSLMRDQEQYFGPGTRLTVT.

This rearrangement joins TRBV19 to TRBJ2-7; TRBD2 matches 10 bases. The germline CDR1 and CDR2 sequences are LNHDA and SQIVND (reference sequence). With 4 bases clipped from V and 0 bases from J, the junction kept 6 bases outside the gene matches. This CDR3 contains 16 residues. CDR3 DNA: TGTGCCAGTAGTACCCGGACTAGCGGAAGCTCCTACGAGCAGTACTTC. Amino acids: CASSTRTSGSSYEQYF.

The chain recombines TRBV2 with TRBJ1-1; D ambiguous. The V gene lost 2 bases and the J gene lost 3 bases, with 7 bases spanning the gap. CDR3 length equals 13 residues. Germline-derived CDR1 and CDR2 are SNHLY and FYNNEI. The CDR3 is CASSEWQDTEAFF. The CDR3 coding sequence is TGTGCCAGCAGTGAATGGCAGGACACTGAAGCTTTCTTT.

The chain employs TRBV6-5 and TRBJ1-6; 7 bases fit TRBD1. The junction had 10 bases not matched to a gene; V was cut back by 7 bases and J by 10 bases. CDR1 MNHEY and CDR2 SVGAGI come from the germline V gene. The CDR3 has 14 amino acids. The CDR3 DNA reads as TGTGCCAGCACCTCCGGGACAGCCAAATCACCCCTCCACTTT. This sequence encodes CASTSGTAKSPLHF.

The chain combines TRBV5-6 with TRBJ2-7, with D possibly TRBD1 on 6 matching bases. V lost 0 bases to trimming and J lost 3 bases, with 10 bases between them. CDR3 length equals 14 residues. Germline V gene lookup returns CDR1 SGHDT and CDR2 YYEEEE. CDR3 residues: CASSLGRGYYEQYF. The CDR3 DNA reads TGTGCCAGCAGCTTGGGCAGGGGATACTACGAGCAGTACTTC.

The rearrangement uses TRBV5-5 and TRBJ1-2, with 7 nucleotides matching TRBD1. The CDR3 runs 15 residues. Germline loops: CDR1 SGHKS, CDR2 YYEKEE (reference sequence). The ends lost 0 bases at V and 4 bases at J; junction bases unmatched: 6. The CDR3 here is CASSLEGTAIYGYTF. DNA for the CDR3: TGTGCCAGCAGCTTGGAGGGGACAGCTATCTATGGCTACACCTTC. Full variable domain (outside the CDR3, taken from reference TRBV5-5 and TRBJ1-2): DAGVTQSPTHLIKTRGQQVTLRCSPISGHKSVSWYQQVLGQGPQFIFQYYEKEERGRGNFPDRFSARQFPNYSSELNVNALLLGDSALYLCASSLEGTAIYGYTFGSGTRLTVV.

The chain uses TRBV5-6 and TRBJ2-7, with a weak D call TRBD1 (5 bases). V was shortened by 6 bases and J by 2 bases, with 15 bases between the two germline ends. Germline V gene lookup returns CDR1 SGHDT and CDR2 YYEEEE. This CDR3 contains 14 residues. CDR3 nucleotide sequence: TGTGCCAGCAAAACCGACAGATTTCCCTACGAGCAGTACTTC. As protein: CASKTDRFPYEQYF.

This chain joins TRBV5-1 and TRBJ1-1, with 7 bases fitting TRBD1. The trim removed 0 bases at V and 5 bases at J, leaving 7 bases unmatched. The CDR3 contains 15 residues. Germline V gene sequence: CDR1 SGHRS, CDR2 YFSETQ. CDR3 amino acids: CASSLAKGAITEAFF. For the CDR3, the DNA is TGCGCCAGCAGCTTGGCAAAGGGGGCTATAACTGAAGCTTTCTTT.